This entry features one T cell receptor (beta chain) sequence. Its antigen is not identified. This sample is part of a study of siplizumab effects on memory and regulatory T cells. Study-wide results and limits: Tracing alloreactive clones into unstimulated subsets worked for only a minor fraction of them.

TCR templates numbering approximately 9.3 x 10^4 were assayed per sample. Measured with immunoSEQ multiplex PCR; TCRdb has only the in-frame clones, and not every one. The repertoire includes some 97,000 clones, 90% to 95% of them detected once, and approximately 0.66% sits in the top ten. Between the trimmed V and J ends, which lost 5 bases and 5 bases, there was a span of 18 bases. Germline V gives CDR1 SEHNR, CDR2 FQNEAQ (reference sequence). The length of the CDR3 is 15 residues. Sequences were obtained from Tregs sorted from blood. The TCR comes from a human donor in good health. The chain combines TRBV7-9 with TRBJ1-2; D is possibly TRBD1 (6 bases). This CDR3 is CASSTHRAAGYGYTF. The CDR3 DNA is TGTGCCAGCAGCACCCACAGGGCAGCTGGATATGGCTACACCTTC.